These 28 T cell receptor beta chains were all obtained from the same sample, sequenced in a study of blood T cells in healthy people across ages. For the second PCR, which ran for about 6 to 12 cycles, a sample-barcoded 5' primer and a J-beta primer mix were used. MiXCR, run by TCRdb on the 5' RACE reads, gives a single entry per CDR3 protein. The profile shows about 1.4 million distinct CDR3 sequences, around 55% of them singletons. Sequenced material: blood. These receptors were collected from a man aged 18 to 29 in good health.

There are a few counts of this clonotype. The chain employs TRBV27 and TRBJ1-2, with a weak D call TRBD1 (5 bases). V was clipped by 4 bases and J by 6 bases, with 12 bases between them. Germline V gene lookup returns CDR1 MNHEY and CDR2 SMNVEV (reference sequence). The CDR3 length is 13 residues. CDR3 coding DNA: TGTGCCAGCAGTTCTCTCAGGGAGGATGGCTACACCTTC. Translation gives CASSSLREDGYTF.

A remark on this clonotype: This may stem from a read error, because a much larger clone lies one nucleotide away. The rearrangement joins TRBV11-2 to TRBJ2-7; D is undetermined. The tail of the sequence fits TRBJ2-5 better, so the J call may be wrong. CDR3 length: 12 residues. Germline CDR1 and CDR2: SGHAT and FQNNGV. CDR3 sequence (DNA): TGTGCCAGCAGCTTAGAGTCGGAGACCCAGTACTTC. Amino acids: CASSLESETQYF.

This clonotype was detected only a few times. A read error may produce the germline difference seen at one junction end. The chain has TRBV28 and TRBJ2-5; D may be TRBD1 or TRBD2 (5 bases each). The end of the DNA fits TRBJ2-7 better, so the J call may be wrong. The germline V gene has CDR1 MDHEN and CDR2 SYDVKM. This CDR3 spans 12 amino acids. The CDR3 DNA follows: TGCGCAACGGGGCGGGTATCCAACGAGCAGTACTTC. Protein product: CATGRVSNEQYF.

This CDR3 reads CATSRDHLKTQYF. Here the CDR3 DNA reads TGTGCCACCAGCAGAGATCATCTAAAGACCCAGTACTTC. The chain uses TRBV15 and TRBJ2-5; D unclear. The CDR3 covers 13 residues. Germline V gives CDR1 LNHNV, CDR2 YYDKDF (reference sequence). V was clipped by 0 bases and J by 6 bases, with 8 bases between them.

This chain joins TRBV12-5 and TRBJ2-7; D tentatively fits TRBD1 or TRBD2 (5 bases each). This CDR3 has 15 residues. V lost 4 bases, J lost 2 bases, and 15 bases lay in between. Germline V CDR1 and CDR2: LGHNT, FRNRAP. The CDR3 DNA reads TGTGCTAGTGGTTCCGCCCGGGACGCTGCCTACGAGCAGTACTTC. Translated, it gives CASGSARDAAYEQYF. Combining the CDR3 with reference TRBV12-5 and TRBJ2-7 gives the whole variable domain DARVTQTPRHKVTEMGQEVTMRCQPILGHNTVFWYRQTMMQGLELLAYFRNRAPLDDSGMPKDRFSAEMPDATLATLKIQPSEPRDSAVYFCASGSARDAAYEQYFGPGTRLTVT.

This clonotype showed up just a few times. The chain is built from TRBV6-5 and TRBJ2-7, with 8 bases identical to TRBD1. CDR3 size: 14 residues. Germline V gene sequence: CDR1 MNHEY, CDR2 SVGAGI. Trimming removed 7 bases from V and 3 bases from J; junction bases left unmatched: 8. The chain's CDR3 is CASNPRQGSYEQYF. CDR3 bases: TGTGCCAGCAACCCAAGACAGGGGAGCTACGAGCAGTACTTC.

The rearrangement joins TRBV3-1 to TRBJ2-7, with unresolved D. The CDR3 runs to 15 residues. In germline, CDR1 is LGHDT, CDR2 YNNKEL (reference sequence). Trimming stripped 1 base from V and 3 bases from J, with 13 bases between. The CDR3 loop reads CASSQVLVRIYEQYF. The CDR3 nucleotides are TGTGCCAGCAGCCAAGTACTGGTAAGGATCTACGAGCAGTACTTC.

The count of this clonotype is one. The chain has TRBV30 and TRBJ1-1, with D perhaps matching TRBD1 (5 bases). CDR1 GTSNPN and CDR2 SVGIG come from the germline V gene (reference sequence). V gave up 8 bases and J gave up 7 bases, with 11 bases separating them. The CDR3 has 10 amino acids. CDR3 region: CAPSGGEAFF. The CDR3 DNA reads TGTGCCCCTTCTGGGGGTGAAGCTTTCTTT.

This clonotype was seen a few times. This chain connects TRBV7-2 to TRBJ2-7; D uncertain. The CDR3 runs 14 residues. With 3 bases removed from V and 3 bases from J, the gap between germline ends came to 12 bases. Germline-derived CDR1 and CDR2 are SGHTA and FQGNSA. In DNA form, the CDR3 reads TGTGCCAGCAGCTTTCGGGCAGGTCTCTACGAGCAGTACTTC. Amino acids: CASSFRAGLYEQYF.

The genes are TRBV11-2 and TRBJ2-2; tentatively, D is TRBD2 (5 bases). The V gene's germline CDR1 is SGHAT and CDR2 FQNNGV. The V gene lost 6 bases and the J gene lost 0 bases, with 14 bases spanning the gap. The CDR3 totals 16 residues. The chain's CDR3 is CASSLREQSNTGELFF. Here the CDR3 DNA reads TGTGCCAGCAGTCTACGGGAACAATCGAACACCGGGGAGCTGTTTTTT.

The CDR3 sequence: CASSDGDSTDTQYF. The CDR3 coding sequence is TGTGCCAGCAGTGACGGGGACAGCACAGATACGCAGTATTTT. The chain links TRBV6-4 to TRBJ2-3; the D call may be TRBD1 or TRBD2 (5 bases each). V lost 2 bases to trimming and J lost 0 bases, with 6 bases between them. The CDR3 runs to 14 residues. Germline V lookup: CDR1 MRHNA, CDR2 SNTAGT.

The chain uses TRBV4-1 and TRBJ2-7; perhaps TRBD2 as D (5 bases). The CDR3 has 15 residues. V lost 1 base and J 2 bases, leaving 12 bases between the germline ends. Germline V gene data show CDR1 as MGHRA and CDR2 as YSYEKL. CDR3 in amino acids: CASSQVTDGAYEQYF. The DNA for the CDR3 is TGCGCCAGCAGCCAAGTAACGGACGGGGCCTACGAGCAGTACTTC.

This clonotype was counted a few times. The chain is built from TRBV10-2 and TRBJ2-6, with TRBD1 matching 10 bases. The length of the CDR3 is 17 residues. Germline-derived CDR1 and CDR2 are WSHSY and SAAADI. V was clipped by 5 bases and J by 1 base; unmatched bases: 5. The chain's CDR3 is CASSTGTGASGANVLTF. The CDR3 DNA sequence: TGCGCCAGCAGTACCGGGACAGGGGCTTCTGGGGCCAACGTCCTGACTTTC.

The chain has TRBV4-3 and TRBJ2-7; D gene uncertain. CDR3 length equals 14 residues. The V end lost 2 bases, the J end lost 2 bases, and 10 bases lay between the germline ends. Germline values: CDR1 LGHNA, CDR2 YSLEER. CDR3 nucleotides: TGCGCCAGCAGCCAAACTCGGGCACCCTACGAGCAGTACTTC. It yields the protein CASSQTRAPYEQYF.

The rearrangement joins TRBV21-1 to TRBJ1-4. TRBV21-1 counts as a pseudogene. The CDR3 length is 13 residues. DNA of the CDR3: TGTGCCAGCAGCAAATCTACAGCGGCGAAACTGTTTTTT. As protein: CASSKSTAAKLFF.

Only a few counts were recorded for this clonotype. The chain couples TRBV25-1 to TRBJ1-1; D remains ambiguous. The V and J ends lost 3 bases and 7 bases respectively, with 6 bases between them. Germline V gene sequence: CDR1 MGHDK, CDR2 SYGVNS. The CDR3 spans 11 residues. CDR3 coding DNA: TGTGCCAGCAGTGAGGACGTTGAAGCTTTCTTT. Its translation: CASSEDVEAFF.

The rearrangement links TRBV11-2 to TRBJ2-5; D remains ambiguous. CDR3 length: 16 residues. Germline-derived CDR1 and CDR2 are SGHAT and FQNNGV. The germline V and J ends were trimmed by 1 base and 0 bases, with 12 bases remaining between them. Here the CDR3 reads CASSLVSGSHQETQYF. CDR3 sequence (DNA): TGTGCCAGCAGCTTAGTATCGGGCAGTCACCAAGAGACCCAGTACTTC.

V gene TRBV6-6 combines with J gene TRBJ2-7; 13 bases line up with TRBD2. This CDR3 comprises 16 residues. Germline assignment: CDR1 MNHNY and CDR2 SVGAGI (reference sequence). J was trimmed by 0 bases and V by 3 bases; bases with no gene match: 2. CDR3 region: CASSYGTSGDSYEQYF. The DNA for the CDR3 is TGTGCCAGCAGTTATGGGACTAGCGGGGACTCCTACGAGCAGTACTTC.

The chain uses TRBV10-3 and TRBJ2-1; the match to TRBD2 covers 13 bases. With 6 bases clipped from V and 5 bases from J, the junction kept 7 bases outside the gene matches. CDR1 is ENHRY and CDR2 is SYGVKD in the germline V gene. The CDR3 contains 16 residues. The CDR3 is CAISPLTSGGDNEQFF. CDR3 coding DNA: TGTGCCATCAGCCCACTCACTAGCGGGGGGGACAATGAGCAGTTCTTC.

The chain uses TRBV2 and TRBJ2-7; D may be TRBD1 (5 bases). The CDR3 runs to 16 residues. Trimming took 4 bases from V and 5 from J, leaving 21 bases between them. The V gene's germline CDR1 is SNHLY and CDR2 FYNNEI. The CDR3 here is CASSGAFSQGGNEQYF. In DNA form, the CDR3 reads TGTGCCAGCAGTGGGGCATTCTCCCAGGGTGGCAACGAGCAGTACTTC.

This chain connects TRBV20-1 to TRBJ1-5; 8 bases agree with TRBD1. The germline V gene encodes CDR1 DFQATT and CDR2 SNEGSKA (reference sequence). Unmatched junction bases numbered 3, after V lost 0 bases and J lost 5 bases. This CDR3 is built from 14 residues. The CDR3 sequence: CSARDLTGDQPQHF. CDR3 sequence (DNA): TGCAGTGCTAGAGATTTGACAGGGGATCAGCCCCAGCATTTT.

The chain links TRBV3-1 to TRBJ2-5; 11 nucleotides match TRBD2. The CDR3 has 13 amino acids. Looked up from germline, CDR1 is LGHDT and CDR2 is YNNKEL (reference sequence). Unmatched junction bases numbered 7, after V lost 5 bases and J lost 11 bases. CDR3 in amino acids: CASSFRTSGQQYF. CDR3 nucleotide sequence: TGTGCCAGCAGCTTCAGGACTAGCGGGCAGCAGTACTTC.

The chain combines TRBV13 with TRBJ1-2; TRBD1 is a possible D gene (5 bases). The CDR3 spans 15 residues. The germline gives CDR1 PRHDT, CDR2 FYEKMQ (reference sequence). Trimming removed 5 bases from V and 1 base from J, with 14 bases in between. The CDR3 DNA sequence: TGTGCCAGCAGCCCACGAGAGACAGATAACTATGGCTACACCTTC. Its translation: CASSPRETDNYGYTF.

V is TRBV5-6 and J is TRBJ1-1; unclear D gene. The V end was cut by 0 bases, the J end by 0 bases, with 6 bases between. This CDR3 is 14 amino acids long. Germline CDR1 and CDR2: SGHDT and YYEEEE. CDR3 residues: CASSLVEVNTEAFF. The CDR3 DNA is TGTGCCAGCAGCTTGGTAGAGGTGAACACTGAAGCTTTCTTT.

The V and J genes are TRBV27 and TRBJ2-5; 8 nucleotides agree with TRBD1. The assigned J gene may be wrong: the sequence end matches TRBJ2-7 better. CDR1 MNHEY and CDR2 SMNVEV come from the germline V gene (reference sequence). The CDR3 has 15 amino acids. The CDR3 is CASSPTGDGGYEQYF. DNA of the CDR3: TGTGCCAGCAGTCCGACAGGGGATGGAGGCTACGAGCAGTACTTC.

This clonotype was counted between two and nine times. The CDR3 here is CAITTLRRGLNTEAFF. DNA of the CDR3: TGTGCCATCACAACCCTACGTCGGGGGTTGAACACTGAAGCTTTCTTT. V usage is TRBV10-3 and J usage is TRBJ1-1; a weak D match, TRBD1 (5 bases). Germline CDR1 and CDR2: ENHRY and SYGVKD. Trimming shortened V by 7 bases and J by 0 bases, and 18 bases separated the two germline ends. The CDR3 is 16 residues long.

The CDR3 DNA reads as TGCAGTGCTAGTTGGGACAGAGACCTCCTGGACACTGAAGCTTTCTTT. This translates into CSASWDRDLLDTEAFF. The chain is built from TRBV20-1 and TRBJ1-1; 7 bases are a match to TRBD1. This CDR3 region has 16 residues. With V trimmed by 3 bases and J by 3 bases, 13 bases remained unmatched. The germline CDR1 and CDR2 sequences are DFQATT and SNEGSKA (reference sequence).

This chain uses TRBV25-1 with TRBJ2-5; 9 bases are a match to TRBD2. Per germline, CDR1 MGHDK and CDR2 SYGVNS. This CDR3 has 18 residues. Trimming took 4 bases from V and 2 from J; bases not matched to a gene: 14. The CDR3 nucleotides read TGTGCCAGCAGTGGGTCGGGTGGGGCTAGCGGGGTACAAGAGACCCAGTACTTC. Amino acid sequence: CASSGSGGASGVQETQYF.